This T cell receptor (beta chain) was captured in a study of post-analysis software for immune sequencing data. Across the study: Several disease courses (relapsing-remitting, secondary progressive and progressive-relapsing) of multiple sclerosis were included. Study-wide points: Five or six TRBV segments, TRBV5-6, TRBV5-1 and TRBV20-1 among them, were found more frequent in patients than controls.

Sequencing libraries made from TCR beta cDNA carried unique molecular identifiers. TCRdb processed the PCR reads anew with MiXCR; each CDR3 protein has one entry. This repertoire shows fewer than 700,000 distinct CDR3 sequences, 44% found once; its top ten account for about 1.5%. This CDR3 region has 14 residues. Germline-derived CDR1 and CDR2 are LGHDT and YNNKEL (reference sequence). Comments on this clonotype: Its antigen is unidentified. Its ends do not fully match the called genes, so a read error is possible.

The sequencing sample was made of blood. This TCR was sampled from a girl between 5 and 17 years old with multiple sclerosis. The chain recombines TRBV3-1 with TRBJ2-4; 10 bases are shared with TRBD1. DNA of the CDR3: TGTGCCGGCAGCCGGAGGGACAGGGGATGGGAGCAGTACTTC. The encoded protein is CAGSRRDRGWEQYF.